This TCR beta chain was recorded in a study of cytomegalovirus exposure and HLA in healthy donors. General study points: According to a subsequent analysis, TCR clusters identified in the first cohort showed a tendency to co-occur across the approximately 120 validation repertoires. Per published reports, the classifier diagnosed cytomegalovirus status with high specificity and sensitivity.

Points on this clone: Its antigen remains unknown.

The germline gives CDR1 MDHEN, CDR2 SYDVKM. This CDR3 is built from 16 residues. Germline trimming cut 6 bases from V and 2 bases from J; bases unmatched to any gene: 5. Profiling relied on immunoSEQ multiplex PCR, and the TCRdb table lists in-frame clones only, not all of them. Of tens of thousands of clones in the sample, about four fifths were seen once. The V call is TRBV28, the J call TRBJ2-3, with 13 bases matching TRBD2. The origin of this receptor is a woman aged 18 to 35 in good health and CMV-seropositive. The sequencing sample was made of PBMCs. CDR3 protein: CASSLGLAGATDTQYF. The CDR3 region has the DNA TGTGCCAGCAGCCTTGGACTAGCGGGGGCCACAGATACGCAGTATTTT.